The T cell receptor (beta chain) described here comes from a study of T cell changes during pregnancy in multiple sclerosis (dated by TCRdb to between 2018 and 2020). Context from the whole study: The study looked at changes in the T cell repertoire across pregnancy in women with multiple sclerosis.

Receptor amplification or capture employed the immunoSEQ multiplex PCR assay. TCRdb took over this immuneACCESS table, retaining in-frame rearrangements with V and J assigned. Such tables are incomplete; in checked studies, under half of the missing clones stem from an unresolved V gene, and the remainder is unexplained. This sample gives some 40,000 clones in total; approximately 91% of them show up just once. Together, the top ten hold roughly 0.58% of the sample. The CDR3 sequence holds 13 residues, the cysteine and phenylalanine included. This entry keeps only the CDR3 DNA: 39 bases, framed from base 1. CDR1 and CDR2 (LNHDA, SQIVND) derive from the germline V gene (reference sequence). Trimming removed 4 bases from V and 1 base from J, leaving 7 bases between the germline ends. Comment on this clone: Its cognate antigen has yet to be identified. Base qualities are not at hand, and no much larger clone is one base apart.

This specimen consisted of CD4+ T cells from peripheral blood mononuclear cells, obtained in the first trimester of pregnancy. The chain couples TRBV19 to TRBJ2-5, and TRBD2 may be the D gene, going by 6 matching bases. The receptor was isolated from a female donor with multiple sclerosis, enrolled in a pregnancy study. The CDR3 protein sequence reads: CASSRAGQETQYF. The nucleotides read TGTGCCAGTAGTAGAGCGGGCCAAGAGACCCAGTACTTC.